Listed here are 4 T cell receptor beta chains from one sample, sequenced in a study of cytomegalovirus exposure and HLA in healthy donors. The PCR ran on 60 Vbeta and 13 Jbeta primers. Here immunoSEQ multiplex PCR was the method, and the copy in TCRdb shows in-frame clones only, minus some. The sample consists of some 180,000 clones, about four fifths of them appearing once. Sequencing was done on a sample of PBMCs. The source of these receptors is a man in his forties in good health and CMV-seropositive.

A single count supports this clone. The chain uses TRBV10-3 and TRBJ1-5; D uncertain. Per germline, CDR1 ENHRY and CDR2 SYGVKD. The V gene lost 0 bases and the J gene lost 9 bases, with 18 bases spanning the gap. The CDR3 contains 16 residues. CDR3 sequence reads: CAISESTLSRRRPQHF. The CDR3 bases are TGTGCCATCAGTGAGTCGACTCTGTCACGGCGGCGGCCCCAGCATTTT.

The CDR3, as DNA: TGCGCCAGCAGCTTCTTAGCGGGAACGAACACCGGGGAGCTGTTTTTT. Translated, it gives CASSFLAGTNTGELFF. V and J are TRBV5-1 and TRBJ2-2; 8 bases line up with TRBD2. Trimming removed 2 bases from V and 0 bases from J; junction bases left unmatched: 3. The CDR3 is made up of 16 amino acids. Germline-derived CDR1 and CDR2 are SGHRS and YFSETQ.

The chain is built from TRBV7-6 and TRBJ2-1; D remains ambiguous. CDR3 length: 15 residues. V was shortened by 1 base and J by 3 bases, with 10 bases between the two germline ends. CDR1 is SGHVS, CDR2 FNYEAQ, per germline. The CDR3 DNA follows: TGTGCCAGCAGCTTAGGGGCAAGCCTCTACAATGAGCAGTTCTTC. Its translation is CASSLGASLYNEQFF.

V is TRBV9 and J is TRBJ1-4; D is uncertain. CDR1 and CDR2 from the germline V gene are SGDLS and YYNGEE. V was shortened by 3 bases and J by 6 bases, with 9 bases between the two germline ends. The CDR3 length is 13 residues. The chain's CDR3 is CASSASRDEKLFF. The DNA for the CDR3 is TGTGCCAGCAGCGCCTCCCGAGATGAAAAACTGTTTTTT.